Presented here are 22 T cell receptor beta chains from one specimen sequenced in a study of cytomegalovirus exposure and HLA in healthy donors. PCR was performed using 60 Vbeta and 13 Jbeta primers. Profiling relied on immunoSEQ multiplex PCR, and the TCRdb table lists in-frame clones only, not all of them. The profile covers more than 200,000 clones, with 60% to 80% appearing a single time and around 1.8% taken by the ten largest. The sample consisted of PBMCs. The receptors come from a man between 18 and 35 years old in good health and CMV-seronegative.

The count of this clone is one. Here the CDR3 DNA reads TGTGCCAGCAGCCCCCTTGGCAGGGCCTACGAGCAGTACTTC. Translated: CASSPLGRAYEQYF. The rearrangement joins TRBV5-4 to TRBJ2-7, with D possibly TRBD1 on 5 matching bases. Trimming pared 4 bases from V and 2 bases from J, leaving 13 bases between. CDR1 is SGHNT, CDR2 YYREEE, per germline (reference sequence). The CDR3 consists of 14 residues.

The CDR3 loop reads CASSAQTGGLSGANVLTF. CDR3 coding DNA: TGTGCCAGCAGCGCTCAGACAGGGGGCCTCTCTGGGGCCAACGTCCTGACTTTC. V is TRBV2 and J is TRBJ2-6; 10 nucleotides match TRBD1. CDR3 length equals 18 residues. After removal of 6 bases from V and 0 bases from J, the junction contained 8 bases not matched to a gene. Looked up from germline, CDR1 is SNHLY and CDR2 is FYNNEI.

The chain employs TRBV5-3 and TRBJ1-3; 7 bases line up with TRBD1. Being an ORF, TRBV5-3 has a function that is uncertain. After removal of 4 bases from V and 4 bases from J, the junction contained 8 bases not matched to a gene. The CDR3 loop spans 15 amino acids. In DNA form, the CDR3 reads TGTGCCAGAAGCCCCTTGTTACAGGGGGGAAACACCATATATTTT. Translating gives CARSPLLQGGNTIYF.

The CDR3 region is CASSEAHQGGTQYF. CDR3 DNA sequence: TGTGCCAGCAGTGAAGCGCATCAGGGTGGGACCCAGTACTTC. The chain is built from TRBV6-1 and TRBJ2-5; D may be TRBD1 (5 bases). V was cut by 0 bases and J by 7 bases, with 12 bases left in between. This CDR3 has 14 amino acids. Per germline, CDR1 MNHNS and CDR2 SASEGT.

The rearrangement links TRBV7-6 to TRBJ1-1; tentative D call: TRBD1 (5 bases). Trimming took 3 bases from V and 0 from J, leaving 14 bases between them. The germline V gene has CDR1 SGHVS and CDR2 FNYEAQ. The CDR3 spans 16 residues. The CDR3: CASSFGGGEMNTEAFF. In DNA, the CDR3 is TGTGCCAGCAGCTTCGGGGGAGGTGAGATGAACACTGAAGCTTTCTTT.

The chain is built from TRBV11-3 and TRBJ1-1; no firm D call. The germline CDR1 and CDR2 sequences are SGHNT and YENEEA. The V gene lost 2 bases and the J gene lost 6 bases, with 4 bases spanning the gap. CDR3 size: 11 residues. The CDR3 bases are TGTGCCAGCAGCTTATTCGCTGAAGCTTTCTTT. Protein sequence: CASSLFAEAFF.

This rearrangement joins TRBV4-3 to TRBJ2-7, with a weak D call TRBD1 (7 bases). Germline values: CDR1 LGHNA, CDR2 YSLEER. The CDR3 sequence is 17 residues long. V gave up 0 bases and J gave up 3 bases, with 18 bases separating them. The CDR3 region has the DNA TGCGCCAGCAGCCAAGATCTCGGTGCGGGACAGAGCTACGAGCAGTACTTC. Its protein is CASSQDLGAGQSYEQYF.

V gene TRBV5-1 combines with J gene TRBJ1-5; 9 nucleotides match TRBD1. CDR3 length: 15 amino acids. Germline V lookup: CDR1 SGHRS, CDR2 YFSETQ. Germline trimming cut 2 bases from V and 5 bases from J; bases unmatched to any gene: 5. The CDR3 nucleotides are TGCGCCAGCAGCTTAACAGGGGGCGCCGATCAGCCCCAGCATTTT. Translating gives CASSLTGGADQPQHF.

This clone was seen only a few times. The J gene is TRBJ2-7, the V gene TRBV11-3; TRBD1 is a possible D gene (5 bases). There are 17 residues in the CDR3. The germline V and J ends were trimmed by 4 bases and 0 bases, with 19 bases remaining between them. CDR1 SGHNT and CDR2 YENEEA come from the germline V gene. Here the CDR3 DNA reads TGTGCCAGCAGCTATGTTCAGGGTATACGGATCTCCTACGAGCAGTACTTC. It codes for CASSYVQGIRISYEQYF.

The CDR3 DNA sequence: TGTGCCATCAGGAGCCAGACAGGGGGCGAGTCCGGCTTAAGCTACGAGCAGTACTTC. Amino acid sequence: CAIRSQTGGESGLSYEQYF. V usage is TRBV10-3 and J usage is TRBJ2-7; 10 bases align to TRBD1. CDR3 length: 19 residues. Germline CDR1 and CDR2: ENHRY and SYGVKD. V lost 6 bases, J lost 3 bases, and 20 bases stayed unmatched.

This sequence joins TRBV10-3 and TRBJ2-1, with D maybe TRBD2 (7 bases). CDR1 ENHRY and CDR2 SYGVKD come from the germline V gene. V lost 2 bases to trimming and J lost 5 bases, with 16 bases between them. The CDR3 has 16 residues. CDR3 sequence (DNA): TGTGCCATCAGTGAGGGGAGGGGGGGCGGCAACAATGAGCAGTTCTTC. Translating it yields CAISEGRGGGNNEQFF.

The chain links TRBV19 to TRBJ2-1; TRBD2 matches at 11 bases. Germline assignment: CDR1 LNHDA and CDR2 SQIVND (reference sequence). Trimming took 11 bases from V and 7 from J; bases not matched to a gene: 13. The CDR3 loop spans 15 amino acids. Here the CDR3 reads CAGSFRLAGFNEQFF. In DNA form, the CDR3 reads TGTGCCGGATCGTTCCGACTAGCGGGATTTAATGAGCAGTTCTTC.

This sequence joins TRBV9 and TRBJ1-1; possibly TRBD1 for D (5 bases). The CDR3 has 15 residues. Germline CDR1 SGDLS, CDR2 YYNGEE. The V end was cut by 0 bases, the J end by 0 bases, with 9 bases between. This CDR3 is CASSVAGVLNTEAFF. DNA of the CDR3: TGTGCCAGCAGCGTAGCGGGGGTCCTGAACACTGAAGCTTTCTTT.

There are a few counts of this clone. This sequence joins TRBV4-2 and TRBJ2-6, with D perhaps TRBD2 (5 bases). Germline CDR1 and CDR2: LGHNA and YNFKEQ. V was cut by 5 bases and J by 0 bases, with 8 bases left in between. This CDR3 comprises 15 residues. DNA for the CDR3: TGTGCCAGCAGCTACGGAGGCTCTGGGGCCAACGTCCTGACTTTC. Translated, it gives CASSYGGSGANVLTF.

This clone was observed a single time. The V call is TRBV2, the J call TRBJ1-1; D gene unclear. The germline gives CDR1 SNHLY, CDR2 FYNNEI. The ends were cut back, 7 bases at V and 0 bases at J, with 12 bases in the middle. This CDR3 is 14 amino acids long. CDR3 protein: CASKRAQLNTEAFF. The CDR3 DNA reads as TGTGCCAGCAAGAGAGCCCAACTGAACACTGAAGCTTTCTTT.

The CDR3 DNA sequence: TGTGCCAGCAGCTTCCCTACTTGGACTAGCGGGGGGGCTTCGAATGAGCAGTTCTTC. It yields the protein CASSFPTWTSGGASNEQFF. The chain employs TRBV11-3 and TRBJ2-1, with 15 positions matching TRBD2. Trimming took 3 bases from V and 7 from J; bases not matched to a gene: 13. The CDR3 is made up of 19 amino acids. The V gene's germline CDR1 is SGHNT and CDR2 YENEEA.

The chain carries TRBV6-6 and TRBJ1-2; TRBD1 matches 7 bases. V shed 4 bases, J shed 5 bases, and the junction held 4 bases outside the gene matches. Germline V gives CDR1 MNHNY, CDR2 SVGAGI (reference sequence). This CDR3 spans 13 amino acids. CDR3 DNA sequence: TGTGCCAGCAGTTTGCAGGGGGGATATGGCTACACCTTC. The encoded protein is CASSLQGGYGYTF.

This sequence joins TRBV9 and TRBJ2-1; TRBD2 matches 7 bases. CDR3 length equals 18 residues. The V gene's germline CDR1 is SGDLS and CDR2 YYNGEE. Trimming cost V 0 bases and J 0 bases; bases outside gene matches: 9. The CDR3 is CASSVDPSSGSSYNEQFF. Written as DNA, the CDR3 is TGTGCCAGCAGCGTAGACCCCTCTAGCGGAAGCTCCTACAATGAGCAGTTCTTC.

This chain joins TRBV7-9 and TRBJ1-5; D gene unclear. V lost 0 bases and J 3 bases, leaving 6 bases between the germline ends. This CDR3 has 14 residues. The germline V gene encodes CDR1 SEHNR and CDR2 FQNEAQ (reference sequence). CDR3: CASSLAGVNQPQHF. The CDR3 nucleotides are TGTGCCAGCAGCTTAGCCGGGGTCAATCAGCCCCAGCATTTT. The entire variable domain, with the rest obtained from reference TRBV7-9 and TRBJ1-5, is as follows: DTGVSQNPRHKITKRGQNVTFRCDPISEHNRLYWYRQTLGQGPEFLTYFQNEAQLEKSRLLSDRFSAERPKGSFSTLEIQRTEQGDSAMYLCASSLAGVNQPQHFGDGTRLSIL.

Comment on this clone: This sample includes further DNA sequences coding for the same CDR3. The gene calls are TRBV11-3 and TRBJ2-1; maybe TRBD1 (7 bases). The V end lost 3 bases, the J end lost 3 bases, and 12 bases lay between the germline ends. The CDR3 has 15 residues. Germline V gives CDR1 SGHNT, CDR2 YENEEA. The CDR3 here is CASSLGQGGYNEQFF. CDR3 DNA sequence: TGTGCCAGCAGCTTGGGGCAGGGGGGCTACAATGAGCAGTTCTTC.

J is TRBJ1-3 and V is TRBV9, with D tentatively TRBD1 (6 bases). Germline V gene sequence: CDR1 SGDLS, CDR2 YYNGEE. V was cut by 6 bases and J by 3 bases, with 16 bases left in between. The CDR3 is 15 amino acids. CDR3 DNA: TGTGCCAGCACCTTGGGGGCGTCTGGTGGAAACACCATATATTTT. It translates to CASTLGASGGNTIYF. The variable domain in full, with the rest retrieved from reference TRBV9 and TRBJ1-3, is DSGVTQTPKHLITATGQRVTLRCSPRSGDLSVYWYQQSLDQGLQFLIQYYNGEERAKGNILERFSAQQFPDLHSELNLSSLELGDSALYFCASTLGASGGNTIYFGEGSWLTVV.

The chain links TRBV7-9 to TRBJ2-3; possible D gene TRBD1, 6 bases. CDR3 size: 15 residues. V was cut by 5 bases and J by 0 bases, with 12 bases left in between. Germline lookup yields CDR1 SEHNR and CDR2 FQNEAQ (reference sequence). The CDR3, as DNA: TGTGCCAGCAGCCAACAGGGAACTAGCACAGATACGCAGTATTTT. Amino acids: CASSQQGTSTDTQYF.